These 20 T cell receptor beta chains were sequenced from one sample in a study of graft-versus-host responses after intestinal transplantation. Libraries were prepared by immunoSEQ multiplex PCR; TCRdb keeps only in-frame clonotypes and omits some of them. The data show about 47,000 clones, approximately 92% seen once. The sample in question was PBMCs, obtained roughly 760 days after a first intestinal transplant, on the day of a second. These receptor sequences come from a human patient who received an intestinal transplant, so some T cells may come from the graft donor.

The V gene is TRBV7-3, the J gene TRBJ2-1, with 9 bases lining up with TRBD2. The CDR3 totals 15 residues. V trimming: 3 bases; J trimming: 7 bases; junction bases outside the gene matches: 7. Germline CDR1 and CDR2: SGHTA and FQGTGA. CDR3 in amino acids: CASSLVAGVRNEQFF. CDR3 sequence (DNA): TGTGCCAGCAGCTTGGTAGCGGGAGTACGGAATGAGCAGTTCTTC.

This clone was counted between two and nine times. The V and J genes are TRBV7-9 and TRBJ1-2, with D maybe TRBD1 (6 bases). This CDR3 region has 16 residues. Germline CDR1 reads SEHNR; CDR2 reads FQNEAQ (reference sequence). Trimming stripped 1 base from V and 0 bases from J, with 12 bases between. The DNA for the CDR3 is TGTGCCAGCAGCTTAGGTGGGACACCTGCTAACTATGGCTACACCTTC. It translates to CASSLGGTPANYGYTF.

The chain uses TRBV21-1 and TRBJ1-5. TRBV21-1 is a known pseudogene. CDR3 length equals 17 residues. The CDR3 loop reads CASSDSIATWHHQPQHF. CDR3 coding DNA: TGTGCCAGCAGCGACTCCATAGCTACTTGGCATCATCAGCCCCAGCATTTT.

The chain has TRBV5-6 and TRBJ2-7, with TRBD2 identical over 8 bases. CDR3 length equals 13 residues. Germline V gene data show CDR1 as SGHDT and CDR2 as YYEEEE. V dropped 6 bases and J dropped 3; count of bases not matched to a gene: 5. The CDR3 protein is CASNREGNYEQYF. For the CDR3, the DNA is TGTGCCAGCAATCGGGAGGGGAACTACGAGCAGTACTTC. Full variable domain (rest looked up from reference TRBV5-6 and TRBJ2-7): DAGVTQSPTHLIKTRGQQVTLRCSPKSGHDTVSWYQQALGQGPQFIFQYYEEEERQRGNFPDRFSGHQFPNYSSELNVNALLLGDSALYLCASNREGNYEQYFGPGTRLTVT.

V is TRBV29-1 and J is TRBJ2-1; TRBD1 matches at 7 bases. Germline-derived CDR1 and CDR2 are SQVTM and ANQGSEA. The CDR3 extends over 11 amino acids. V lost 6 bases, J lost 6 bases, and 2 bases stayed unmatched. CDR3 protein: CSVGTVNEQFF. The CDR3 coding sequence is TGCAGCGTCGGGACAGTCAATGAGCAGTTCTTC.

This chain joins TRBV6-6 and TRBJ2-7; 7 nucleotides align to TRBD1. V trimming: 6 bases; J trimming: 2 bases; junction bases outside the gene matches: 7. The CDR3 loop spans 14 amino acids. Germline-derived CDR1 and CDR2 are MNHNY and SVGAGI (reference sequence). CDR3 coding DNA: TGTGCCAGCAGCCTCGACAGGGCGGCCTACGAGCAGTACTTC. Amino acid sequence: CASSLDRAAYEQYF.

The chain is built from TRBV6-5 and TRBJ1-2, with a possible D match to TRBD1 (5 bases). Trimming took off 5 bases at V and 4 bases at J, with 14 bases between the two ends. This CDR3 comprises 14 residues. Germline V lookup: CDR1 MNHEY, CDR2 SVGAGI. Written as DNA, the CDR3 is TGTGCCAGCAGTGCCGGGACGGACCCCTATGGCTACACCTTC. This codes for CASSAGTDPYGYTF.

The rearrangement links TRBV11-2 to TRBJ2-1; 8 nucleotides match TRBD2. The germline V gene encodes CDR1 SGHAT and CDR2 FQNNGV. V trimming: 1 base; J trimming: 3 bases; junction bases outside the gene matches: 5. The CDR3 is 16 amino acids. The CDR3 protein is CASSLGSSGIYNEQFF. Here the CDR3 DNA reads TGTGCCAGCAGCTTAGGAAGTAGCGGGATCTACAATGAGCAGTTCTTC.

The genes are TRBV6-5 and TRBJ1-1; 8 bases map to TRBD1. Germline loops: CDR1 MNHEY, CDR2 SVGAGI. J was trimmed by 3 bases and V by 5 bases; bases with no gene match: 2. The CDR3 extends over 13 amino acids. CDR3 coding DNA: TGTGCCAGCAGTACGGACAGGGACACTGAAGCTTTCTTT. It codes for CASSTDRDTEAFF.

CDR3 residues: CASSEGLAGDYNEQFF. The CDR3 coding sequence is TGTGCCAGCAGCGAAGGACTAGCGGGAGACTACAATGAGCAGTTCTTC. This chain joins TRBV7-8 and TRBJ2-1, with 13 nucleotides matching TRBD2. CDR3 length equals 16 residues. CDR1 SGHVS and CDR2 FQNEAQ come from the germline V gene. Trimming took 5 bases from V and 3 from J; bases not matched to a gene: 4.

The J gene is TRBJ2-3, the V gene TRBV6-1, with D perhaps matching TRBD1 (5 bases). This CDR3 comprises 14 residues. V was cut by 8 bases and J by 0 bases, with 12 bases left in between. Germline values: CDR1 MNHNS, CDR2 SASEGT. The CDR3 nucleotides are TGTGCCAGCCAAGGACACACTAGCACAGATACGCAGTATTTT. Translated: CASQGHTSTDTQYF.

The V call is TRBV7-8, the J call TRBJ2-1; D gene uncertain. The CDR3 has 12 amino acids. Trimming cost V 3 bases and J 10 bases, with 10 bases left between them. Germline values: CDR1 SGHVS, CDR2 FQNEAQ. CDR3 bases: TGTGCCAGCAGCTTCGGGTATTTAGAGCAGTTCTTC. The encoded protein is CASSFGYLEQFF. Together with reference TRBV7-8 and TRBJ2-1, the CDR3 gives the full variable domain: GAGVSQSPRYKVAKRGQDVALRCDPISGHVSLFWYQQALGQGPEFLTYFQNEAQLDKSGLPSDRFFAERPEGSVSTLKIQRTQQEDSAVYLCASSFGYLEQFFGPGTRLTVL.

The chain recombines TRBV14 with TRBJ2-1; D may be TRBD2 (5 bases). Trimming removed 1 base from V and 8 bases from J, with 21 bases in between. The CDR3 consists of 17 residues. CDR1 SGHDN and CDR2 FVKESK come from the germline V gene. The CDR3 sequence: CASSQGDRMAGRYEQFF. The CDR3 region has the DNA TGTGCCAGCAGCCAAGGAGATCGAATGGCGGGCCGCTATGAGCAGTTCTTC.

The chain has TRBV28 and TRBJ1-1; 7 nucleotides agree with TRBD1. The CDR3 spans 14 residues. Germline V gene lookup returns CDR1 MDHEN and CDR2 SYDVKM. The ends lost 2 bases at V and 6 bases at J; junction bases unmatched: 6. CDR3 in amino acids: CASSLGGRGAEAFF. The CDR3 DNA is TGTGCCAGCAGTTTAGGAGGCAGGGGGGCTGAAGCTTTCTTT.

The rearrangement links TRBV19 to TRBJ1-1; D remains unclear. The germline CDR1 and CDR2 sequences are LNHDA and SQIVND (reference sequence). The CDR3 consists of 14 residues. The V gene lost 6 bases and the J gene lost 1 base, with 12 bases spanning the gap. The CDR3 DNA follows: TGTGCCAGTAGAGGGCCGGAAGAGAACACTGAAGCTTTCTTT. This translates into CASRGPEENTEAFF.

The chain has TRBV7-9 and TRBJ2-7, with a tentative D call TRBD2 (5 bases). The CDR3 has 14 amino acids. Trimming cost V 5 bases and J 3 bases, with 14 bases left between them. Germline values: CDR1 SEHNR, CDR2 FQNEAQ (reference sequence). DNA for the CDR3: TGTGCCAGCAGCCATATTGACCGGGACTACGAGCAGTACTTC. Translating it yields CASSHIDRDYEQYF.

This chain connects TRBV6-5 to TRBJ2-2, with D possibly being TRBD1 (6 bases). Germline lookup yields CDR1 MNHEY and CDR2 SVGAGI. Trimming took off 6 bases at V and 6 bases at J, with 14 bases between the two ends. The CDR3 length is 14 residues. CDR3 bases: TGTGCCAGCAGCCAGAGGACAGTTTCCGGGGAGCTGTTTTTT. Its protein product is CASSQRTVSGELFF.

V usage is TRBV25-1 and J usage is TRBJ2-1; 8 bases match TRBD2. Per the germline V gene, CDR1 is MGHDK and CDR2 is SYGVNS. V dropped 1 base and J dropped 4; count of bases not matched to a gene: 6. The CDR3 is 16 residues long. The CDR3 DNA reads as TGTGCCAGCAGTGAATCGGGACTAGACCTTTACAATGAGCAGTTCTTC. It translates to CASSESGLDLYNEQFF.

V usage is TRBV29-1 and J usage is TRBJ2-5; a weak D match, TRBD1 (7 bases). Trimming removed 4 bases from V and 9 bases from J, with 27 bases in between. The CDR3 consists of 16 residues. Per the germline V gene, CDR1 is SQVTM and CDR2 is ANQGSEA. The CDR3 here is CSVVEGAVGSRGAQYF. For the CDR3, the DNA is TGCAGCGTTGTTGAGGGGGCGGTGGGAAGCCGCGGGGCCCAGTACTTC. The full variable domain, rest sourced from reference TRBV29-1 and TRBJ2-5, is SAVISQKPSRDICQRGTSLTIQCQVDSQVTMMFWYRQQPGQSLTLIATANQGSEATYESGFVIDKFPISRPNLTFSTLTVSNMSPEDSSIYLCSVVEGAVGSRGAQYFGPGTRLLVL.

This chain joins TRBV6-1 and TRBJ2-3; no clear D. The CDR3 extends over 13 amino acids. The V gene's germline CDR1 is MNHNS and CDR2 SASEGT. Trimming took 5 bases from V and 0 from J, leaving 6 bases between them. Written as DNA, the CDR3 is TGTGCCAGCAGTCCTCAGAGCACAGATACGCAGTATTTT. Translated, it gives CASSPQSTDTQYF.